These 32 T cell receptor beta chains came from one sample sequenced in a study of blood T cell repertoires in COVID-19. Method: immunoSEQ multiplex PCR; TCRdb's copy keeps in-frame clones and lacks some. In the table there are 90,000 to 120,000 clones, 88% of which are singletons. Sequencing was carried out using peripheral blood. The receptor set was obtained from a man aged 45-65 years with active or convalescent COVID-19.

The chain couples TRBV6-6 to TRBJ1-1, with a possible D match to TRBD1 (6 bases). CDR1 is MNHNY and CDR2 is SVGAGI in the germline V gene (reference sequence). This CDR3 spans 15 amino acids. Trimming left V 8 bases short and J 8 bases short, with 24 bases between. Written as DNA, the CDR3 is TGTGCCAGCCAGGCGCCTACCGGGGGGCGGAGGGAAGCTTTCTTT. This gives the protein CASQAPTGGRREAFF.

The chain combines TRBV7-8 with TRBJ2-2; 10 bases fit TRBD1. The CDR3 is 16 amino acids. V lost 3 bases, J lost 6 bases, and 7 bases stayed unmatched. Germline CDR1 SGHVS, CDR2 FQNEAQ. The CDR3 nucleotides read TGTGCCAGCAGCTTGCCGGGACAGGGGATTCCCGGGGAGCTGTTTTTT. It yields the protein CASSLPGQGIPGELFF.

The chain recombines TRBV19 with TRBJ2-7, with 8 bases fitting TRBD1. CDR3 length: 14 residues. After removal of 7 bases from V and 2 bases from J, the junction contained 7 bases not matched to a gene. Germline lookup yields CDR1 LNHDA and CDR2 SQIVND (reference sequence). The chain's CDR3 is CASTQTGDPYEQYF. CDR3 coding DNA: TGTGCCAGTACTCAGACAGGGGATCCCTACGAGCAGTACTTC.

The chain employs TRBV4-2 and TRBJ2-7, with 10 bases matching TRBD2. Germline V lookup: CDR1 LGHNA, CDR2 YNFKEQ. This CDR3 comprises 16 residues. After removal of 0 bases from V and 2 bases from J, the junction contained 4 bases not matched to a gene. For the CDR3, the DNA is TGTGCCAGCAGCCAAGAACTCCTAGCGGGGGCCTACGAGCAGTACTTC. Translated: CASSQELLAGAYEQYF.

V and J are TRBV13 and TRBJ2-7; TRBD2 aligns across 9 bases. V was pared by 5 bases and J by 2 bases, with 7 bases of the junction left unmatched. The CDR3 has 15 residues. The germline V gene encodes CDR1 PRHDT and CDR2 FYEKMQ (reference sequence). DNA of the CDR3: TGTGCCAGCAGCAGCAGCGGGAGGATACCCTACGAGCAGTACTTC. It specifies CASSSSGRIPYEQYF. The full variable domain, rest sourced from reference TRBV13 and TRBJ2-7, is AAGVIQSPRHLIKEKRETATLKCYPIPRHDTVYWYQQGPGQDPQFLISFYEKMQSDKGSIPDRFSAQQFSDYHSELNMSSLELGDSALYFCASSSSGRIPYEQYFGPGTRLTVT.

This chain links TRBV2 with TRBJ1-1; D not certain. The germline V and J ends were trimmed by 4 bases and 2 bases, with 2 bases remaining between them. CDR3 length: 11 amino acids. The V gene's germline CDR1 is SNHLY and CDR2 FYNNEI. As DNA, the CDR3 is TGTGCCAGCAGTGTAAACACTGAAGCTTTCTTT. Protein sequence: CASSVNTEAFF.

The genes are TRBV6-5 and TRBJ2-5; D is perhaps TRBD2 (6 bases). CDR3 length: 15 residues. V shed 4 bases and J shed 0 bases, with 12 bases lying between them. Per germline, CDR1 MNHEY and CDR2 SVGAGI. CDR3 amino acids: CASSWWEANQETQYF. The CDR3 DNA sequence: TGTGCCAGCAGTTGGTGGGAGGCAAACCAAGAGACCCAGTACTTC.

The chain recombines TRBV10-1 with TRBJ2-5; TRBD2 matches at 7 bases. Per the germline V gene, CDR1 is WNHNN and CDR2 is SYGVQD (reference sequence). The CDR3 loop spans 14 amino acids. V lost 3 bases and J lost 4; bases outside the gene matches: 5. This CDR3 reads CASSDGGDSETQYF. The CDR3 region has the DNA TGCGCCAGCAGTGATGGGGGGGACTCAGAGACCCAGTACTTC.

J is TRBJ2-1 and V is TRBV14, with 11 bases lining up with TRBD2. Looked up from germline, CDR1 is SGHDN and CDR2 is FVKESK. With 6 bases clipped from V and 6 bases from J, the junction kept 10 bases outside the gene matches. This CDR3 region has 16 residues. CDR3 coding DNA: TGTGCCAGCAGTAGAGTTCTAGCGGGAGGCGTCAATGAGCAGTTCTTC. This translates into CASSRVLAGGVNEQFF.

The V and J genes are TRBV11-3 and TRBJ2-7; 10 bases are shared with TRBD2. Germline CDR1 is SGHNT and CDR2 is YENEEA. J lost 2 bases, V lost 1 base, and 2 bases had no gene match. The CDR3 has 15 amino acids. The CDR3 spells CASSLGTSGTYEQYF. The CDR3 DNA is TGTGCCAGCAGCTTAGGAACTAGCGGGACCTACGAGCAGTACTTC. The full variable domain, in which reference TRBV11-3 and TRBJ2-7 provide the parts outside the CDR3, is EAGVVQSPRYKIIEKKQPVAFWCNPISGHNTLYWYLQNLGQGPELLIRYENEEAVDDSQLPKDRFSAERLKGVDSTLKIQPAELGDSAVYLCASSLGTSGTYEQYFGPGTRLTVT.

This rearrangement joins TRBV5-1 to TRBJ1-4; possibly TRBD1 for D (6 bases). The CDR3 runs to 14 residues. V dropped 0 bases and J dropped 7 bases, with 10 bases sitting between them. The germline V gene encodes CDR1 SGHRS and CDR2 YFSETQ. In DNA, the CDR3 is TGCGCCAGCAGCTTGGGCAGGGGCGGTGAAAAACTGTTTTTT. It codes for CASSLGRGGEKLFF.

This rearrangement joins TRBV10-3 to TRBJ1-2; maybe TRBD1 (6 bases). The V gene lost 5 bases and the J gene lost 5 bases, with 9 bases spanning the gap. From germline, CDR1 is ENHRY and CDR2 SYGVKD. The length of the CDR3 is 12 residues. The CDR3 region is CAISQDSYGYTF. The CDR3 coding sequence is TGTGCCATCAGTCAGGACAGTTATGGCTACACCTTC.

This chain uses TRBV5-5 with TRBJ2-7; 14 nucleotides agree with TRBD2. V lost 4 bases, J lost 0 bases, and 3 bases stayed unmatched. CDR3 length: 16 residues. CDR1 SGHKS and CDR2 YYEKEE come from the germline V gene (reference sequence). Here the CDR3 DNA reads TGTGCCAGCAGCCGGACTAGCGGGAGGTTCTCCTACGAGCAGTACTTC. Its protein is CASSRTSGRFSYEQYF.

This chain joins TRBV7-2 and TRBJ2-2; TRBD2 matches at 13 bases. With 5 bases clipped from V and 9 bases from J, the junction kept 9 bases outside the gene matches. The CDR3 covers 16 residues. CDR1 SGHTA and CDR2 FQGNSA come from the germline V gene. The chain's CDR3 is CASSPPGTSGIWELFF. CDR3 DNA sequence: TGTGCCAGCAGCCCGCCCGGGACTAGCGGGATCTGGGAGCTGTTTTTT.

The chain carries TRBV19 and TRBJ2-1; 11 bases are shared with TRBD2. Germline V gene sequence: CDR1 LNHDA, CDR2 SQIVND (reference sequence). V shed 4 bases, J shed 2 bases, and the junction held 4 bases outside the gene matches. The CDR3 is 16 amino acids. The CDR3 nucleotides are TGTGCCAGTAGTAGACTAGCGGGAACCGCCTACAATGAGCAGTTCTTC. Translation: CASSRLAGTAYNEQFF.

The rearrangement joins TRBV28 to TRBJ2-1; 12 nucleotides agree with TRBD2. CDR3 size: 17 residues. CDR1 is MDHEN and CDR2 is SYDVKM in the germline V gene. V was pared by 2 bases and J by 10 bases, with 12 bases of the junction left unmatched. The CDR3 is CASSLPGLAGSGGEQFF. In DNA, the CDR3 is TGTGCCAGCAGTTTACCGGGACTAGCGGGCTCTGGGGGAGAGCAGTTCTTC.

The V call is TRBV5-1, the J call TRBJ1-1; TRBD1 might be the D (6 bases). The ends were cut back, 3 bases at V and 3 bases at J, with 12 bases in the middle. Germline V gene sequence: CDR1 SGHRS, CDR2 YFSETQ. The CDR3 loop spans 14 amino acids. CDR3 bases: TGCGCCAGCAGCTCGGCCAGGGGTTACACTGAAGCTTTCTTT. Amino acid sequence: CASSSARGYTEAFF.

The chain employs TRBV28 and TRBJ2-7, with a weak D call TRBD1 (6 bases). The V gene lost 2 bases and the J gene lost 2 bases, with 13 bases spanning the gap. CDR3 length equals 15 residues. Per the germline V gene, CDR1 is MDHEN and CDR2 is SYDVKM. Here the CDR3 reads CASSLGDRTTYEQYF. CDR3 nucleotide sequence: TGTGCCAGCAGTTTAGGAGACAGGACCACCTACGAGCAGTACTTC.

The V gene is TRBV5-8, the J gene TRBJ1-5; no firm D call. Between the trimmed V and J ends, which lost 4 bases and 0 bases, there was a span of 11 bases. This CDR3 has 15 residues. Germline CDR1 and CDR2: SGHTS and YDEGEE. The CDR3 DNA reads as TGTGCCAGCAGCCCCGGCGGCCATAGCAATCAGCCCCAGCATTTT. Protein sequence: CASSPGGHSNQPQHF.

CDR3 protein: CASKAGGAGPSTDTQYF. The CDR3 nucleotides read TGCGCCAGCAAGGCCGGGGGAGCGGGCCCTAGCACAGATACGCAGTATTTT. The chain combines TRBV5-1 with TRBJ2-3; D possibly corresponds to TRBD2 (6 bases). Deletions cut 6 bases from V and 0 bases from J, with 20 bases between. Germline values: CDR1 SGHRS, CDR2 YFSETQ. The length of the CDR3 is 17 residues.

V is TRBV7-2 and J is TRBJ2-2, with TRBD2 as a possible D gene (5 bases). This CDR3 comprises 13 residues. V gave up 6 bases and J gave up 6 bases, with 11 bases separating them. CDR1 and CDR2 (germline): SGHTA, FQGNSA. CDR3 protein: CASSQPGSGELFF. The CDR3 nucleotides are TGTGCCAGCAGTCAGCCGGGGTCCGGGGAGCTGTTTTTT. Full variable domain (missing parts from reference TRBV7-2 and TRBJ2-2): GAGVSQSPSNKVTEKGKDVELRCDPISGHTALYWYRQSLGQGLEFLIYFQGNSAPDKSGLPSDRFSAERTGGSVSTLTIQRTQQEDSAVYLCASSQPGSGELFFGEGSRLTVL.

The chain employs TRBV5-1 and TRBJ2-7; TRBD1 agrees at 10 bases. The germline gives CDR1 SGHRS, CDR2 YFSETQ. The CDR3 covers 16 residues. V gave up 0 bases and J gave up 4 bases; unmatched junction bases: 7. CDR3 protein: CASSLVFGTGVYEQYF. The CDR3 nucleotides read TGCGCCAGCAGCTTGGTGTTCGGGACAGGGGTATACGAGCAGTACTTC.

The V gene is TRBV5-5, the J gene TRBJ1-2; D is possibly TRBD1 (5 bases). Germline CDR1 and CDR2: SGHKS and YYEKEE (reference sequence). The CDR3 covers 15 residues. The ends were cut back, 5 bases at V and 2 bases at J, with 16 bases in the middle. This CDR3 is CASSSYIPGNYGYTF. The CDR3 nucleotides read TGTGCCAGCAGTTCCTACATTCCAGGGAACTATGGCTACACCTTC.

CDR3 nucleotide sequence: TGTGCCAGCAGCTTGGGACAGGGGGCAACACAGCCCCAGCATTTT. Translating it yields CASSLGQGATQPQHF. V gene TRBV7-8 combines with J gene TRBJ1-5; 12 positions agree with TRBD1. J was trimmed by 7 bases and V by 3 bases; bases with no gene match: 4. CDR3 length: 15 residues. In germline, CDR1 is SGHVS, CDR2 FQNEAQ.

The J gene is TRBJ2-7, the V gene TRBV7-9, with TRBD2 matching over 9 bases. Germline V gene lookup returns CDR1 SEHNR and CDR2 FQNEAQ (reference sequence). This CDR3 has 15 amino acids. V was clipped by 2 bases and J by 5 bases; unmatched bases: 7. CDR3 sequence reads: CASSLPGLALNEQYF. The CDR3 coding sequence is TGTGCCAGCAGCTTACCGGGACTAGCTCTCAACGAGCAGTACTTC.

The chain uses TRBV4-1 and TRBJ1-1; the D gene is possibly TRBD1 (5 bases). Per the germline V gene, CDR1 is MGHRA and CDR2 is YSYEKL. CDR3 size: 14 residues. V lost 7 bases and J 5 bases, leaving 17 bases between the germline ends. CDR3 sequence reads: CASKGILKWTEAFF. The CDR3 DNA reads as TGCGCCAGCAAGGGGATCCTTAAGTGGACTGAAGCTTTCTTT.

The V and J genes are TRBV5-1 and TRBJ2-5; D might be TRBD1 (6 bases). From germline, CDR1 is SGHRS and CDR2 YFSETQ. The length of the CDR3 is 14 residues. The V gene lost 2 bases and the J gene lost 5 bases, with 13 bases spanning the gap. CDR3 loop: CASSLGGAVETQYF. Here the CDR3 DNA reads TGCGCCAGCAGCTTAGGGGGAGCGGTGGAGACCCAGTACTTC.

The chain has TRBV7-9 and TRBJ2-5; 9 nucleotides line up with TRBD2. Germline V CDR1 and CDR2: SEHNR, FQNEAQ (reference sequence). The CDR3 spans 17 residues. J was trimmed by 7 bases and V by 5 bases; bases with no gene match: 17. DNA for the CDR3: TGTGCCAGCAGCCGCCGGAGGGGGGCTAGCGGGATTGGGACCCAGTACTTC. This translates into CASSRRRGASGIGTQYF.

The V and J genes are TRBV27 and TRBJ2-1; 8 bases line up with TRBD1. V shed 6 bases and J 0 bases; nucleotides not matched to a gene: 7. The CDR3 is 16 amino acids. Germline-derived CDR1 and CDR2 are MNHEY and SMNVEV (reference sequence). DNA for the CDR3: TGTGCCAGCAGCCTTTCAGGGGGCCTCTCCTACAATGAGCAGTTCTTC. This translates into CASSLSGGLSYNEQFF.

This chain joins TRBV11-2 and TRBJ2-7; maybe TRBD2 (6 bases). The CDR3 covers 16 residues. V was pared by 1 base and J by 2 bases, with 15 bases between. The germline CDR1 and CDR2 sequences are SGHAT and FQNNGV. The CDR3 bases are TGTGCCAGCAGCTTAGTTGGCGGGATAGGGACCTACGAGCAGTACTTC. Its protein product is CASSLVGGIGTYEQYF. Full variable domain (remainder filled in from reference TRBV11-2 and TRBJ2-7): EAGVAQSPRYKIIEKRQSVAFWCNPISGHATLYWYQQILGQGPKLLIQFQNNGVVDDSQLPKDRFSAERLKGVDSTLKIQPAKLEDSAVYLCASSLVGGIGTYEQYFGPGTRLTVT.

Written as DNA, the CDR3 is TGTGCCAGCAGCCCCACCCGGACAGGGGCAGATACGCAGTATTTT. It specifies CASSPTRTGADTQYF. The V gene is TRBV11-3, the J gene TRBJ2-3; 9 bases match TRBD1. This CDR3 is built from 15 residues. Trimming removed 5 bases from V and 4 bases from J; junction bases left unmatched: 7. Germline V gives CDR1 SGHNT, CDR2 YENEEA.

The chain combines TRBV5-4 with TRBJ1-2, with TRBD1 as a possible D gene (6 bases). This CDR3 is built from 14 residues. From germline, CDR1 is SGHNT and CDR2 YYREEE (reference sequence). Trimming took 4 bases from V and 8 from J, leaving 18 bases between them. Here the CDR3 reads CASSRVGGQGGYTF. CDR3 nucleotides: TGTGCCAGCAGCCGCGTCGGCGGCCAGGGGGGCTACACCTTC.